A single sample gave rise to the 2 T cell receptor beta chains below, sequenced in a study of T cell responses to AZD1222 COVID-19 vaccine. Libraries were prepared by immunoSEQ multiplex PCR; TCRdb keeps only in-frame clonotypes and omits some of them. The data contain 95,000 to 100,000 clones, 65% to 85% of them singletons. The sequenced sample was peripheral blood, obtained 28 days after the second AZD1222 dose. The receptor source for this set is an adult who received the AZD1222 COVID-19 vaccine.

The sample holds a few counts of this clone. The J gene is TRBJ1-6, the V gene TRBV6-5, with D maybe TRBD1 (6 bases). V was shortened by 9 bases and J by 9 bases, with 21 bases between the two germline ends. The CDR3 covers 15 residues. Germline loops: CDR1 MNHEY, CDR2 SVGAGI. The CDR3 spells CASREGGYDSSPLHF. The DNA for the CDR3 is TGTGCCAGTCGGGAGGGGGGTTATGACAGTTCACCCCTCCACTTT.

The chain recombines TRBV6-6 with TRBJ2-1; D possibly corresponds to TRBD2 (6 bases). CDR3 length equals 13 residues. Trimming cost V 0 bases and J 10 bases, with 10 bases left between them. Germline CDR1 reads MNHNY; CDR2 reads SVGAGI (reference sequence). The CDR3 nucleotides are TGTGCCAGCAGTTACTCGAGTGGAGGGGAGCAGTTCTTC. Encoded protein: CASSYSSGGEQFF.